These T cell receptor beta chains were read from a single sample in a study of chemoradiotherapy in HPV16-positive cancers. Using immunoSEQ multiplex PCR, the repertoire was profiled, and TCRdb retains in-frame clones only, with some absent. Of roughly 21,000 clones in the sample, more than 70% were seen once. The sequenced sample was blood, obtained from a patient who underwent chemoradiotherapy. These receptors all stem from a human donor with HPV-associated anogenital cancer. The CDR3 runs from the conserved cysteine through the conserved F or W. The D gene is left open where the match is weak. Clone size is shown for a subset of rows, as once, few, many or a class of expanded clone.

CDR3,DNA,V,J,size,D
CASSDPLGTGTGELFF,TGTGCCAGCAGTGACCCCTTGGGGACCGGCACCGGGGAGCTGTTTTTT,TRBV6-1,TRBJ2-2,.,.
CASSFGTSGYEQYF,TGTGCCAGCAGCTTCGGGACTAGCGGATACGAGCAGTACTTC,TRBV5-6,TRBJ2-7,.,TRBD2
CASRSSGQGNEQFF,TGCGCCAGCAGATCCTCCGGACAGGGGAATGAGCAGTTCTTC,TRBV5-1,TRBJ2-1,.,TRBD1
CASSSTTGISNQPQHF,TGTGCCAGCAGCTCTACGACAGGGATTAGCAATCAGCCCCAGCATTTT,TRBV7-9,TRBJ1-5,.,TRBD1
CASSSRGQGSGNTIYF,TGTGCCAGCAGCTCCCGGGGGCAGGGCTCTGGAAACACCATATATTTT,TRBV11-2,TRBJ1-3,once,.
CASSLLVGSNTGELFF,TGTGCCAGCAGCTTATTGGTGGGGTCTAACACCGGGGAGCTGTTTTTT,TRBV7-8,TRBJ2-2,.,.
CASQTSGTYNEQFF,TGTGCCAGCCAAACTAGCGGGACCTACAATGAGCAGTTCTTC,TRBV19,TRBJ2-1,.,TRBD2
CASSRQTGGREEAFF,TGTGCCAGTAGTAGACAAACAGGGGGCCGAGAGGAAGCTTTCTTT,TRBV19,TRBJ1-1,.,TRBD1
CASSLDYRPEQYF,TGTGCCAGCAGCCTTGATTACCGTCCGGAGCAGTACTTC,TRBV11-3,TRBJ2-7,.,.
CASSKVISANYEQYF,TGTGCCAGCAGCAAAGTTATATCAGCCAACTACGAGCAGTACTTC,TRBV21-1,TRBJ2-7,.,.
CASSPSGRGNSNQPQHF,TGTGCCAGCAGCCCGTCGGGCAGGGGTAACAGCAATCAGCCCCAGCATTTT,TRBV5-6,TRBJ1-5,.,.
CASSLKSPLHF,TGTGCCAGCAGCTTAAAGTCACCCCTCCACTTT,TRBV7-3,TRBJ1-6,.,.
CASSLAGRTEAFF,TGTGCCAGCAGCTTGGCAGGTCGCACTGAAGCTTTCTTT,TRBV5-5,TRBJ1-1,.,.
CASSLTGVYDRELFF,TGTGCCAGCAGCTTAACGGGGGTCTATGATCGGGAGCTGTTTTTT,TRBV7-3,TRBJ2-2,few,.
CASSPPGTGIPEQYF,TGTGCCAGCAGTCCCCCAGGGACAGGGATTCCCGAGCAGTACTTC,TRBV28,TRBJ2-7,.,TRBD1
CASSTYSGRTYNEQFF,TGTGCCAGCAGCACCTATAGCGGGAGGACCTACAATGAGCAGTTCTTC,TRBV7-2,TRBJ2-1,.,TRBD2
CASSFDRNEQYF,TGTGCCAGCAGTTTCGACAGAAACGAGCAGTACTTC,TRBV2,TRBJ2-7,.,.
CSVGMASGTEQYF,TGCAGCGTTGGTATGGCTAGCGGGACAGAGCAGTACTTC,TRBV29-1,TRBJ2-7,.,TRBD2
CASSYSRGRDSPLHF,TGTGCCAGCAGTTACTCGCGGGGCCGGGATTCACCCCTCCACTTT,TRBV6-5,TRBJ1-6,.,.
CASTRGHETQYF,TGTGCCAGCACCAGGGGGCATGAGACCCAGTACTTC,TRBV7-9,TRBJ2-5,.,TRBD1
CASSLQGRGYTF,TGTGCCAGCAGCTTACAGGGTCGCGGCTACACCTTC,TRBV7-3,TRBJ1-2,once,.
CASSAGQRNTEAFF,TGTGCCAGCAGCGCGGGACAAAGGAACACTGAAGCTTTCTTT,TRBV9,TRBJ1-1,.,.
CASSPQGATGNTIYF,TGTGCCAGCAGCCCGCAGGGGGCCACTGGAAACACCATATATTTT,TRBV7-8,TRBJ1-3,.,TRBD1
CASSLMRGGLNEQFF,TGTGCCAGCAGCTTAATGCGGGGGGGCCTCAATGAGCAGTTCTTC,TRBV13,TRBJ2-1,once,TRBD2
CASSSGQGGNEQFF,TGTGCCAGCAGCTCGGGACAGGGAGGAAATGAGCAGTTCTTC,TRBV7-2,TRBJ2-1,.,TRBD1
CASRGRGYGYTF,TGTGCCAGCAGGGGCAGGGGGTATGGCTACACCTTC,TRBV2,TRBJ1-2,.,TRBD1
CASSLLAGTSNYGYTF,TGTGCCAGCAGCTTGTTGGCAGGGACTTCTAACTATGGCTACACCTTC,TRBV5-6,TRBJ1-2,few,.
CASDPRRVGNNEQFF,TGTGCCAGTGACCCCCGAAGGGTAGGGAACAATGAGCAGTTCTTC,TRBV19,TRBJ2-1,.,.
CAIKTGGKETQYF,TGTGCCATCAAAACAGGGGGTAAAGAGACCCAGTACTTC,TRBV10-3,TRBJ2-5,.,TRBD1
CASSQGGLISGANVLTF,TGTGCCAGCAGCCAGGGGGGACTTATATCTGGGGCCAACGTCCTGACTTTC,TRBV9,TRBJ2-6,.,.
CASSTGAKNIQYF,TGTGCCAGTAGTACGGGAGCCAAAAACATTCAGTACTTC,TRBV19,TRBJ2-4,.,.
CASSIPDRGVYGYTF,TGTGCCAGCAGCATACCGGACAGGGGGGTCTATGGCTACACCTTC,TRBV5-8,TRBJ1-2,once,TRBD1
CASSSSQSTNEKLFF,TGTGCCAGCAGCTCCTCACAGTCAACTAATGAAAAACTGTTTTTT,TRBV7-3,TRBJ1-4,.,.
CASSLGRSRTSGNEQFF,TGTGCCAGCAGCTTAGGCCGGTCCAGGACTAGCGGCAATGAGCAGTTCTTC,TRBV13,TRBJ2-1,once,TRBD2
CASRTSRVPFNEQFF,TGTGCCAGCAGGACTAGCCGCGTCCCCTTCAATGAGCAGTTCTTC,TRBV19,TRBJ2-1,once,TRBD2
CASSRQGVKKLFF,TGTGCCAGTAGTAGGCAGGGAGTGAAAAAACTGTTTTTT,TRBV19,TRBJ1-4,.,.
CASSEYGRQTDTQYF,TGTGCCAGCAGTGAATATGGACGCCAAACAGATACGCAGTATTTT,TRBV6-4,TRBJ2-3,.,.
CASPGRAYQPQHF,TGCGCCAGCCCTGGCAGGGCTTATCAGCCCCAGCATTTT,TRBV4-1,TRBJ1-5,few,.
CSVDFTGQSYTF,TGCAGCGTTGACTTTACTGGACAGTCCTACACCTTC,TRBV29-1,TRBJ1-2,.,.
CASSPQGSGAETQYF,TGTGCCAGCAGCCCTCAGGGTAGCGGGGCTGAGACCCAGTACTTC,TRBV7-9,TRBJ2-5,once,TRBD2
CASSEFSVSNEQFF,TGTGCCAGCAGTGAATTCTCCGTAAGCAATGAGCAGTTCTTC,TRBV2,TRBJ2-1,.,.
CASSETWDRGYYEQYF,TGCGCCAGCAGCGAAACCTGGGACAGGGGATACTACGAGCAGTACTTC,TRBV5-1,TRBJ2-7,.,TRBD1
CASSPPPAVGGNYGYTF,TGCGCCAGCAGCCCCCCGCCTGCGGTAGGGGGTAACTATGGCTACACCTTC,TRBV4-3,TRBJ1-2,.,.
CASSPWDGSYEQYF,TGCGCCAGCAGCCCCTGGGACGGCTCCTACGAGCAGTACTTC,TRBV5-1,TRBJ2-7,.,.
CSVDPTSGGVGTQYF,TGCAGCGTTGATCCGACTAGCGGGGGGGTCGGGACCCAGTACTTC,TRBV29-1,TRBJ2-5,.,TRBD2
CASSPVFSSYNEQFF,TGTGCCAGCAGTCCTGTTTTTAGCTCCTACAATGAGCAGTTCTTC,TRBV6-1,TRBJ2-1,.,.